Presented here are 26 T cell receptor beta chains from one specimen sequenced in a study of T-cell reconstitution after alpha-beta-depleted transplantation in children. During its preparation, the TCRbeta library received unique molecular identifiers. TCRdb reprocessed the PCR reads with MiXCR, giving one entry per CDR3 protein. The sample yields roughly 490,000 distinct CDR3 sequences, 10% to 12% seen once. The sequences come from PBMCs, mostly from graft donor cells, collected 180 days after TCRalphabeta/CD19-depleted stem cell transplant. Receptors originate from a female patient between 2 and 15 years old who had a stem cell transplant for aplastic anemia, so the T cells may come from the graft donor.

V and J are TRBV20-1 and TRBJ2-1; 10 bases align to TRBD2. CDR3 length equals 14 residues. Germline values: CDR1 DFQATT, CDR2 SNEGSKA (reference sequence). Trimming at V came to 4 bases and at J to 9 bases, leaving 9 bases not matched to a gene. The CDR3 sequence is CSAKKRGGPSEQFF. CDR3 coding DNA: TGCAGTGCTAAAAAGCGGGGGGGCCCCAGTGAGCAGTTCTTC.

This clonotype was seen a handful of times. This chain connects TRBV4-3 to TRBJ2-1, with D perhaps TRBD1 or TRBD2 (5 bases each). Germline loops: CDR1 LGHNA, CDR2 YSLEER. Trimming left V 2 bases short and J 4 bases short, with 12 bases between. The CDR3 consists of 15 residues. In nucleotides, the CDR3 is TGCGCCAGCAGCCAAAGACTGGGGGAATACAATGAGCAGTTCTTC. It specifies CASSQRLGEYNEQFF.

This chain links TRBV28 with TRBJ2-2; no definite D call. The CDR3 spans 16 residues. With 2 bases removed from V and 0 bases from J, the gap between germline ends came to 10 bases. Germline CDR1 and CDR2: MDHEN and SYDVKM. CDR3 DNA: TGTGCCAGCAGTTTAAGGCAGTTCGCGAACACCGGGGAGCTGTTTTTT. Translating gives CASSLRQFANTGELFF.

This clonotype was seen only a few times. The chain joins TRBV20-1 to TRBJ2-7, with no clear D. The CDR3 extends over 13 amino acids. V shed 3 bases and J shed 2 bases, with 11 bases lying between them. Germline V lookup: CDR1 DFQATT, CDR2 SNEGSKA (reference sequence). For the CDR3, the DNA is TGCAGTGCTAGCTTACGACCCCCCTACGAGCAGTACTTC. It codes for CSASLRPPYEQYF.

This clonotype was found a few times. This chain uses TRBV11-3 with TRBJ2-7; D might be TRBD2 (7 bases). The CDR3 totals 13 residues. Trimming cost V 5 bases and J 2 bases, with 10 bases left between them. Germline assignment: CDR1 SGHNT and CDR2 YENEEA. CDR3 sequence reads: CASSRRGPYEQYV. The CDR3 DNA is TGTGCCAGCAGCAGGCGGGGGCCCTACGAGCAGTACGTC.

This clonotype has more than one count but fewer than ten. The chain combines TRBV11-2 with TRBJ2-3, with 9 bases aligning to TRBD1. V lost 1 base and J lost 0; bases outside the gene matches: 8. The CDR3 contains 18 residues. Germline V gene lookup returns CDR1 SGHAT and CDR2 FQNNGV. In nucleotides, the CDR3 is TGTGCCAGCAGCTTAGGATCCCTGGGACAGGGTAGCACAGATACGCAGTATTTT. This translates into CASSLGSLGQGSTDTQYF.

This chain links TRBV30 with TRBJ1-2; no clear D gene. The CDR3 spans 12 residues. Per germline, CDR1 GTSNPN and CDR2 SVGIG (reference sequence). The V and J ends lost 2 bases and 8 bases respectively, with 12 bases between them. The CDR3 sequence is CAWSLGVGGYTF. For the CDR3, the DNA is TGTGCCTGGAGTTTGGGAGTCGGGGGCTACACCTTC.

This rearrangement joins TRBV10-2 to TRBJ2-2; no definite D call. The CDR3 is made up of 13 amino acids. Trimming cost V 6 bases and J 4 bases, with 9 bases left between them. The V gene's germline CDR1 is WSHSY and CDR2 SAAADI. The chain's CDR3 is CASSVTATGELFF. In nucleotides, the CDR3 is TGCGCCAGCAGCGTAACAGCCACCGGGGAGCTGTTTTTT.

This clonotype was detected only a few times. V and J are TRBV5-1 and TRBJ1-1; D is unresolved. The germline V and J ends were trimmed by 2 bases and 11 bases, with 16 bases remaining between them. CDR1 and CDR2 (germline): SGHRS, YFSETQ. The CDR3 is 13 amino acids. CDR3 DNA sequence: TGCGCCAGCAGCTTCTTCGGCCCCGGTAGCGCTTTCTTT. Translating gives CASSFFGPGSAFF.

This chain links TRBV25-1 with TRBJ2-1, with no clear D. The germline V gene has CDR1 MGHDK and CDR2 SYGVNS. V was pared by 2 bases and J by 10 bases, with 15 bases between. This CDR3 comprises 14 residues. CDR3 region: CASSEVFPDVEQFF. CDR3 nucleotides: TGTGCCAGCAGTGAAGTCTTTCCGGACGTGGAGCAGTTCTTC.

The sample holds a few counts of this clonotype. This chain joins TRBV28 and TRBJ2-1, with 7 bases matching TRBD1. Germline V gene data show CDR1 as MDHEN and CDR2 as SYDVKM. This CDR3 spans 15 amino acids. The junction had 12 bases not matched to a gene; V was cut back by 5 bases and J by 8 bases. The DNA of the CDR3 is TGTGCCAGCAGTCTCGGACAGGCGAGGGGTCATGAGCAGTTCTTC. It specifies CASSLGQARGHEQFF.

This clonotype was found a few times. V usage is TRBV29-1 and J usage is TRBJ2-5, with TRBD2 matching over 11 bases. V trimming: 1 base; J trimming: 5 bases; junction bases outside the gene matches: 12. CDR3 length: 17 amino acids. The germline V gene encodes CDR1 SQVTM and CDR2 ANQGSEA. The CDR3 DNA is TGCAGCGTTGAAGTCCCTAGCGGGAGGCGGATAGGGGAGACCCAGTACTTC. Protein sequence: CSVEVPSGRRIGETQYF.

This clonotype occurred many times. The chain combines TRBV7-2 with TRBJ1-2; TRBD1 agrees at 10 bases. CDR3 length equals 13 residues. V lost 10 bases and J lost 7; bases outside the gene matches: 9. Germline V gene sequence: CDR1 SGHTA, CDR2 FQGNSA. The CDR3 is CANNRGQGGGYTF. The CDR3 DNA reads TGTGCCAACAACAGAGGACAGGGGGGTGGCTACACCTTC.

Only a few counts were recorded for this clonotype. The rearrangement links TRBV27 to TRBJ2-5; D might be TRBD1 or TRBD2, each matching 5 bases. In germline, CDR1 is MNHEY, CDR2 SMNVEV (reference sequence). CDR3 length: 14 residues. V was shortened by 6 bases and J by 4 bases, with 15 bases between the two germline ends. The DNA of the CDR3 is TGTGCCAGCAGCTGGGACGGGATAGGAGAGACCCAGTACTTC. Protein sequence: CASSWDGIGETQYF.

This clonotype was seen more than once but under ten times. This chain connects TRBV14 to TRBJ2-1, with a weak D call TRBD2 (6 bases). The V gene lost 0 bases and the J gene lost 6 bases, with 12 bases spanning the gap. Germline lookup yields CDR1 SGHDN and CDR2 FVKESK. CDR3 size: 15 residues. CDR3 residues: CASSQDWWRGNEQFF. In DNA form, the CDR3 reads TGTGCCAGCAGCCAAGATTGGTGGAGGGGCAATGAGCAGTTCTTC. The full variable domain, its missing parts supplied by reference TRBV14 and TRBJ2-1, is EAGVTQFPSHSVIEKGQTVTLRCDPISGHDNLYWYRRVMGKEIKFLLHFVKESKQDESGMPNNRFLAERTGGTYSTLKVQPAELEDSGVYFCASSQDWWRGNEQFFGPGTRLTVL.

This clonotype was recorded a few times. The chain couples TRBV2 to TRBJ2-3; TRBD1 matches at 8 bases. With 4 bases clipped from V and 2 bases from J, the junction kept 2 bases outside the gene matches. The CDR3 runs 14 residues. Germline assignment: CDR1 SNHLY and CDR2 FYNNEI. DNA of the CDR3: TGTGCCAGCAGTGTGGACAGGGACACAGATACGCAGTATTTT. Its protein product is CASSVDRDTDTQYF.

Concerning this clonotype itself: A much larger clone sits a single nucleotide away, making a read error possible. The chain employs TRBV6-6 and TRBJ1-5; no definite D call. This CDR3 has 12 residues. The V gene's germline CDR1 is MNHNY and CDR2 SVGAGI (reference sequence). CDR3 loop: CASTIINQPRHF. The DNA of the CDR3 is TGTGCCAGCACCATTATCAATCAGCCCCGGCATTTT.

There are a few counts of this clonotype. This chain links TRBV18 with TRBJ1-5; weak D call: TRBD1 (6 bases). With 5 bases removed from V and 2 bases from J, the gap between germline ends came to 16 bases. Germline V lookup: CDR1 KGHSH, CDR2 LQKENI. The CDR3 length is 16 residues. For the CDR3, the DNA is TGTGCCAGCTCAGACCAGGGGACGGTCGGCAATCAGCCCCAGCATTTT. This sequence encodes CASSDQGTVGNQPQHF.

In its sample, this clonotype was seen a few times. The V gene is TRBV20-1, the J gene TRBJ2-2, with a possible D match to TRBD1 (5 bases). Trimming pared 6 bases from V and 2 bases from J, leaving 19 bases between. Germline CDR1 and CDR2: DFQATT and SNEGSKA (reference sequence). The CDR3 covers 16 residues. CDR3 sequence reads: CSAYVPGQANTGELFF. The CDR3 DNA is TGCAGTGCGTACGTACCCGGACAAGCAAACACCGGGGAGCTGTTTTTT.

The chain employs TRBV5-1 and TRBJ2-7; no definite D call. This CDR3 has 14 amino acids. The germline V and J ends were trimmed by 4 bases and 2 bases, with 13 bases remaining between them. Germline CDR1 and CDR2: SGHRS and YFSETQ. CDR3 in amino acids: CASSPKNGAYEQYF. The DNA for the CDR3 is TGCGCCAGCAGCCCGAAGAATGGGGCCTACGAGCAGTACTTC. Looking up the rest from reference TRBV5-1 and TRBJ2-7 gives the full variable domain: KAGVTQTPRYLIKTRGQQVTLSCSPISGHRSVSWYQQTPGQGLQFLFEYFSETQRNKGNFPGRFSGRQFSNSRSEMNVSTLELGDSALYLCASSPKNGAYEQYFGPGTRLTVT.

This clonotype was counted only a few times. This chain's CDR3 is CSVVGRGRDTQYF. The CDR3 coding sequence is TGCAGCGTTGTGGGCAGGGGTAGAGATACGCAGTATTTT. This sequence joins TRBV29-1 and TRBJ2-3; possible D gene TRBD1, 6 bases. V gave up 4 bases and J gave up 5 bases, with 13 bases separating them. The CDR3 runs to 13 residues. Germline loops: CDR1 SQVTM, CDR2 ANQGSEA.

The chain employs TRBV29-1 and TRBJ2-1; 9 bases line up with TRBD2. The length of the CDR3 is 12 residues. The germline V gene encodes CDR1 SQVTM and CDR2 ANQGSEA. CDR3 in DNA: TGCACCGGGGGCGGGAGGGTCAATGAGCAGTTCTTC. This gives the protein CTGGGRVNEQFF.

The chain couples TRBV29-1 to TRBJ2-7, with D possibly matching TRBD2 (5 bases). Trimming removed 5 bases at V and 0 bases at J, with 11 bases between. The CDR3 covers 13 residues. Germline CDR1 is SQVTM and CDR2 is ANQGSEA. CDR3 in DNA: TGCAGCGTTATCGCCGGGAACTCCTACGAGCAGTACTTC. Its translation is CSVIAGNSYEQYF.

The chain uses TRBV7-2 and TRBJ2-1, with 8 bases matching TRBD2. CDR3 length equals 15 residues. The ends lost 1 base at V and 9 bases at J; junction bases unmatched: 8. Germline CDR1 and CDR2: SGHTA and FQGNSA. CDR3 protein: CASSLGGLGAGEQFF. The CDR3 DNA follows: TGTGCCAGCAGCTTAGGGGGACTAGGCGCAGGTGAGCAGTTCTTC.

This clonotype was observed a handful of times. The CDR3 nucleotides read TGTGCCAGCCAGAGGACAGCTAATGAAAAACTGTTTTTT. Amino acid sequence: CASQRTANEKLFF. This chain links TRBV2 with TRBJ1-4; D is possibly TRBD1 (6 bases). Trimming cost V 8 bases and J 3 bases, with 10 bases left between them. CDR3 length: 13 amino acids. Germline V gene sequence: CDR1 SNHLY, CDR2 FYNNEI.

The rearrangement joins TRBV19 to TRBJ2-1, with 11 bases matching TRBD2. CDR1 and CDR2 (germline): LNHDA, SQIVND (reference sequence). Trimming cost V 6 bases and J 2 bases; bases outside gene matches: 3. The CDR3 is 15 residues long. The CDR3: CASSTSGRTYNEQFF. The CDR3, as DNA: TGTGCCAGTAGCACTAGCGGGAGAACCTACAATGAGCAGTTCTTC.